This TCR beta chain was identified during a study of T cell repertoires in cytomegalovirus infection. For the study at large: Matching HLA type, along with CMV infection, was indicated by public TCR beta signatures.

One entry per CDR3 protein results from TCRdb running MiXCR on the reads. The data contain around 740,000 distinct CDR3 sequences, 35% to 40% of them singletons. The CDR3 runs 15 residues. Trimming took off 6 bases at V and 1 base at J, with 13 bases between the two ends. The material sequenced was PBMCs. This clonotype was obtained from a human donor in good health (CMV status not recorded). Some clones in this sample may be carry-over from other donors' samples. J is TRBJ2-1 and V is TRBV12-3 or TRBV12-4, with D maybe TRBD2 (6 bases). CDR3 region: CASSPHRGSYNEQFF. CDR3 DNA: TGTGCCAGCAGCCCGCACCGGGGGTCCTACAATGAGCAGTTCTTC.